This T cell receptor (beta chain) was sequenced during a study of blood T cell repertoires in COVID-19. As for the study in general: Specimens from acute and convalescent COVID-19 originated in the United States, Italy and Spain. In each case, the material was cDNA or gDNA derived from T cells, B-cell-depleted T cells, or PBMCs.

Germline CDR1 is SNHLY and CDR2 is FYNNEI. V shed 6 bases, J shed 1 base, and the junction held 2 bases outside the gene matches. This CDR3 is built from 14 residues. Source study methods: Amplification with reference gene primers provided the estimates of nucleated cell counts. Produced via immunoSEQ multiplex PCR; TCRdb's table is partial and in-frame only. D and trimming were read from the DNA, whereas the V and J calls and clone size are those reported in that table. The sample lists about 81,000 clones, 60% to 80% occurring once. The chain employs TRBV2 and TRBJ2-2; 7 bases are a match to TRBD1. Source material: peripheral blood. This clonotype originated in a woman between 45 and 65 years old with acute or convalescent COVID-19. CDR3 protein: CASRRQGNTGELFF. CDR3 DNA sequence: TGTGCCAGCAGGAGACAGGGGAACACCGGGGAGCTGTTTTTT.